A single sample gave rise to the 11 T cell receptor beta chains below, sequenced in a study of cytomegalovirus exposure and HLA in healthy donors. This PCR relied on a set of 60 Vbeta primers and 13 Jbeta primers. TCRdb's table, derived via immunoSEQ multiplex PCR, lists solely in-frame clones and lacks some. The profile shows about 230,000 clones, 77% of them singletons. The sample taken for sequencing was PBMCs. The receptors derive from a woman in her fifties or sixties in good health and CMV-seropositive.

The chain recombines TRBV6-5 with TRBJ2-7; D perhaps matches TRBD2 (5 bases). This CDR3 comprises 14 residues. The germline CDR1 and CDR2 sequences are MNHEY and SVGAGI. V lost 6 bases to trimming and J lost 3 bases, with 15 bases between them. CDR3 amino acids: CASRASGLNYEQYF. In nucleotides, the CDR3 is TGTGCCAGCAGAGCGTCGGGGTTAAACTACGAGCAGTACTTC.

This chain links TRBV2 with TRBJ2-5; 11 bases match TRBD2. Trimming took 6 bases from V and 3 from J; bases not matched to a gene: 3. Looked up from germline, CDR1 is SNHLY and CDR2 is FYNNEI. This CDR3 region has 14 residues. The CDR3 region has the DNA TGTGCCAGCAGGCCGACTAGCGGGGAAGAGACCCAGTACTTC. It translates to CASRPTSGEETQYF.

J is TRBJ2-3 and V is TRBV29-1, with 10 bases lining up with TRBD1. The CDR3 is made up of 15 amino acids. CDR1 and CDR2 from the germline V gene are SQVTM and ANQGSEA. Trimming removed 3 bases from V and 4 bases from J; junction bases left unmatched: 7. The CDR3 spells CSVEGSGTGADTQYF. CDR3 in DNA: TGCAGCGTTGAGGGGTCCGGGACAGGGGCAGATACGCAGTATTTT.

The chain has TRBV19 and TRBJ1-5, with 7 bases lining up with TRBD1. Per germline, CDR1 LNHDA and CDR2 SQIVND (reference sequence). Germline trimming cut 4 bases from V and 0 bases from J; bases unmatched to any gene: 6. This CDR3 is built from 16 residues. Here the CDR3 DNA reads TGTGCCAGTAGTAGGTGGACAGGTACTAGCAATCAGCCCCAGCATTTT. It yields the protein CASSRWTGTSNQPQHF.

The chain has TRBV7-6 and TRBJ1-5, with D uncertain. The CDR3 has 16 residues. Germline V CDR1 and CDR2: SGHVS, FNYEAQ. V was trimmed by 2 bases and J by 4 bases, leaving 15 bases between them. DNA of the CDR3: TGTGCCAGCAGCTTATCTGCTGAGAAATGGAATCAGCCCCAGCATTTT. This sequence encodes CASSLSAEKWNQPQHF.

The genes are TRBV7-9 and TRBJ2-3; 10 bases line up with TRBD2. Germline loops: CDR1 SEHNR, CDR2 FQNEAQ (reference sequence). J gave up 2 bases and V 5 bases, and 1 base lay outside the gene matches. The CDR3 has 14 residues. The CDR3 DNA follows: TGTGCCAGCAGCACTAGCGGGGCCACAGATACGCAGTATTTT. Residues: CASSTSGATDTQYF.

The chain carries TRBV18 and TRBJ2-2; 10 positions agree with TRBD1. This CDR3 contains 16 residues. CDR1 and CDR2 (germline): KGHSH, LQKENI. The V and J ends lost 1 base and 3 bases, in that order; junction bases with no gene match: 2. The CDR3 sequence: CASSPLGTGDTGELFF. DNA of the CDR3: TGTGCCAGCTCACCACTGGGGACAGGGGACACCGGGGAGCTGTTTTTT.

The chain carries TRBV6-5 and TRBJ1-1; TRBD1 aligns across 8 bases. Per the germline V gene, CDR1 is MNHEY and CDR2 is SVGAGI. Trimming removed 8 bases from V and 4 bases from J; junction bases left unmatched: 12. The CDR3 length is 15 residues. This CDR3 reads CASFRDRLVGTEAFF. CDR3 coding DNA: TGTGCCAGCTTTCGGGACAGGTTGGTGGGCACTGAAGCTTTCTTT.

V usage is TRBV5-1 and J usage is TRBJ2-7, with a weak D call TRBD1 (6 bases). This CDR3 region has 15 residues. The germline V and J ends were trimmed by 3 bases and 3 bases, with 16 bases remaining between them. Looked up from germline, CDR1 is SGHRS and CDR2 is YFSETQ. The CDR3 protein is CASSYDGTPVYEQYF. DNA for the CDR3: TGCGCCAGCAGCTACGACGGGACACCCGTCTACGAGCAGTACTTC. The complete variable domain, with remaining parts taken from reference TRBV5-1 and TRBJ2-7, reads KAGVTQTPRYLIKTRGQQVTLSCSPISGHRSVSWYQQTPGQGLQFLFEYFSETQRNKGNFPGRFSGRQFSNSRSEMNVSTLELGDSALYLCASSYDGTPVYEQYFGPGTRLTVT.

The V gene is TRBV25-1, the J gene TRBJ2-7, with TRBD1 matching over 11 bases. CDR1 is MGHDK, CDR2 SYGVNS, per germline. This CDR3 contains 13 residues. V was pared by 6 bases and J by 6 bases, with 4 bases of the junction left unmatched. The CDR3 DNA sequence: TGTGCCAGCAGCCGGGGACAGGGGGGCGAGCAGTACTTC. It specifies CASSRGQGGEQYF.

The rearrangement links TRBV30 to TRBJ1-1; D unresolved. Germline CDR1 reads GTSNPN; CDR2 reads SVGIG (reference sequence). Between the trimmed V and J ends, which lost 4 bases and 3 bases, there was a span of 9 bases. The length of the CDR3 is 12 residues. CDR3 amino acids: CAWTLGDTEAFF. The CDR3 DNA reads TGTGCCTGGACTTTGGGAGACACTGAAGCTTTCTTT.